This TCR beta chain was sequenced during a study of post-analysis software for immune sequencing data. Overall study results and limits: Elevated frequency relative to controls characterized several TRBV segments in patients, TRBV5-6, TRBV5-1 and TRBV20-1 among them. Samples from one preparation batch, clustered by F measure, grouped strongly together. Compared against controls, patients with multiple sclerosis displayed significantly lower normalized Chao1 diversity.

Note on this clonotype: Its antigen is not known.

Germline V gives CDR1 SQVTM, CDR2 ANQGSEA. Trimming stripped 8 bases from V and 6 bases from J, with 13 bases between. The CDR3 spans 12 residues. Unique molecular identifiers had been added to the TCR beta cDNA libraries. The T cell input of roughly 0.85 to 11 million gave about 500,000 cDNA molecules. TCRdb called the PCR reads again in MiXCR, with one record for every CDR3 protein. Among about 770,000 distinct CDR3 sequences listed, just over 45% were seen once. This chain connects TRBV29-1 to TRBJ2-2, with a possible D match to TRBD2 (5 bases). This receptor was obtained from a girl aged 10 to 17 with multiple sclerosis. Sequencing was done on a sample of blood. The CDR3 protein is CSFPGLPGELFF. CDR3 nucleotide sequence: TGCAGCTTTCCCGGACTCCCCGGGGAGCTGTTTTTT.